These 20 T cell receptor beta chains were all obtained from the same sample, sequenced in a study of blood T cell repertoires in COVID-19. Some clones are missing from TCRdb's copy, which holds only in-frame ones; the method was immunoSEQ multiplex PCR. The sample includes some 290,000 clones, almost 90% of them seen just once. Sample: peripheral blood. These receptors were collected from a woman aged 30 to 39 with COVID-19, enrolled during active disease.

The chain links TRBV5-1 to TRBJ1-2; D is perhaps TRBD1 (5 bases). CDR1 is SGHRS and CDR2 is YFSETQ in the germline V gene. This CDR3 has 16 residues. V lost 0 bases and J 2 bases, leaving 14 bases between the germline ends. The CDR3 region has the DNA TGCGCCAGCAGCTTGGAGGGGTCCACATGGAACTATGGCTACACCTTC. It codes for CASSLEGSTWNYGYTF.

This clone appeared a single time. This sequence joins TRBV7-9 and TRBJ2-7; 9 nucleotides line up with TRBD1. CDR3 length: 15 residues. Germline V gives CDR1 SEHNR, CDR2 FQNEAQ (reference sequence). Trimming at V came to 5 bases and at J to 1 base, leaving 6 bases not matched to a gene. CDR3 sequence (DNA): TGTGCCAGCAGCCATCCGGGACAGGGATCCTACGAGCAGTACTTC. Its protein product is CASSHPGQGSYEQYF.

V is TRBV4-1 and J is TRBJ2-3; the match to TRBD2 covers 11 bases. The CDR3 is 15 residues long. V lost 4 bases, J lost 3 bases, and 3 bases stayed unmatched. Germline CDR1 MGHRA, CDR2 YSYEKL. DNA for the CDR3: TGCGCCAGCAGCCTCAGACTAGCGGGGACAGATACGCAGTATTTT. Its protein product is CASSLRLAGTDTQYF.

This sequence joins TRBV9 and TRBJ2-1, with no clear D. Trimming removed 0 bases from V and 3 bases from J, with 13 bases in between. Looked up from germline, CDR1 is SGDLS and CDR2 is YYNGEE. The CDR3 loop spans 16 amino acids. The CDR3 loop reads CASSVGSVLLYNEQFF. CDR3 DNA: TGTGCCAGCAGCGTAGGGAGTGTATTACTCTACAATGAGCAGTTCTTC.

The rearrangement links TRBV24-1 to TRBJ2-5; the D gene is possibly TRBD2 (5 bases). Between the trimmed V and J ends, which lost 3 bases and 2 bases, there was a span of 12 bases. CDR1 and CDR2 (germline): KGHDR, SFDVKD. The CDR3 spans 15 residues. The CDR3 coding sequence is TGTGCCACCAGTGATACTGGAGGACCTCAAGAGACCCAGTACTTC. Protein product: CATSDTGGPQETQYF.

V is TRBV6-5 and J is TRBJ2-7, with 11 bases fitting TRBD2. In germline, CDR1 is MNHEY, CDR2 SVGAGI. The CDR3 is 13 residues long. The J segment lost 3 bases and the V segment lost 6 bases, leaving 1 base of the junction unmatched. The CDR3 loop is CASRTSGNYEQYF. CDR3 sequence (DNA): TGTGCCAGCAGGACTAGCGGGAACTACGAGCAGTACTTC.

The chain employs TRBV3-1 (or the pseudogene TRBV3-2) and TRBJ1-4; no firm D call. Germline values: CDR1 LGHDT, CDR2 YNNKEL (reference sequence). Between the trimmed V and J ends, which lost 0 bases and 4 bases, there was a span of 12 bases. This CDR3 spans 16 amino acids. CDR3 DNA: TGTGCCAGCAGCCAAGAAGAGGAGGGTAATAATGAAAAACTGTTTTTT. This sequence encodes CASSQEEEGNNEKLFF.

To note about this clone: Germline and junction disagree at one end, which may indicate a read error. The chain links TRBV5-5 to TRBJ2-5; TRBD1 is a possible D gene (5 bases). Germline V lookup: CDR1 SGHKS, CDR2 YYEKEE (reference sequence). This CDR3 comprises 14 residues. The CDR3 loop reads CASSLYQGQGTQYF. The CDR3 DNA follows: TGTGCCAGCAGCTTATATCAGGGTCAAGGGACCCAGTACTTC.

This clone has just one count. The chain combines TRBV27 with TRBJ2-3; D gene uncertain. Germline CDR1 MNHEY, CDR2 SMNVEV (reference sequence). Trimming took off 5 bases at V and 1 base at J, with 13 bases between the two ends. This CDR3 comprises 15 residues. The CDR3 here is CASSGAGSGTDTQYF. The DNA of the CDR3 is TGTGCCAGCAGTGGCGCAGGATCTGGCACAGATACGCAGTATTTT.

The chain couples TRBV18 to TRBJ1-1, with D uncertain. Germline CDR1 and CDR2: KGHSH and LQKENI. V dropped 4 bases and J dropped 0 bases, with 12 bases sitting between them. The CDR3 loop spans 15 amino acids. The CDR3 DNA reads as TGTGCCAGCTCACTATCCGCCGGGGTGAACACTGAAGCTTTCTTT. It translates to CASSLSAGVNTEAFF.

CDR3 protein: CASSGTGGEEKLFF. In DNA, the CDR3 is TGCGCCAGCAGCGGGACAGGGGGCGAAGAAAAACTGTTTTTT. This chain joins TRBV5-1 and TRBJ1-4, with 12 bases identical to TRBD1. The CDR3 sequence is 14 residues long. V gave up 4 bases and J gave up 8 bases; unmatched junction bases: 3. Germline V gene sequence: CDR1 SGHRS, CDR2 YFSETQ.

In DNA form, the CDR3 reads TGCAGCGTTGAGCGGAGGGAGGGCCTGTACGGGGAGCTGTTTTTT. Amino acids: CSVERREGLYGELFF. The rearrangement joins TRBV29-1 to TRBJ2-2; 7 bases agree with TRBD2. The V gene's germline CDR1 is SQVTM and CDR2 ANQGSEA. V lost 3 bases to trimming and J lost 7 bases; unmatched junction nucleotides: 11. The CDR3 runs 15 residues.

This clone showed up just once. The CDR3 protein is CASRQQGDNSPLHF. Here the CDR3 DNA reads TGTGCCAGCAGACAACAGGGTGATAATTCACCCCTCCACTTT. V gene TRBV6-5 combines with J gene TRBJ1-6, with D tentatively TRBD1 (6 bases). Deletions cut 6 bases from V and 5 bases from J, with 11 bases between. Germline V gene data show CDR1 as MNHEY and CDR2 as SVGAGI. This CDR3 has 14 amino acids.

This chain uses TRBV24-1 with TRBJ2-2, with TRBD1 identical over 9 bases. Unmatched junction bases numbered 2, after V lost 3 bases and J lost 1 base. CDR1 and CDR2 from the germline V gene are KGHDR and SFDVKD. This CDR3 is built from 16 residues. CDR3 residues: CATSDTTGGNTGELFF. In nucleotides, the CDR3 is TGTGCCACCAGTGATACGACAGGGGGGAACACCGGGGAGCTGTTTTTT.

The sample holds a few counts of this clone. This chain connects TRBV27 to TRBJ1-5; D remains unclear. Germline CDR1 and CDR2: MNHEY and SMNVEV (reference sequence). The CDR3 runs to 17 residues. Trimming shortened V by 7 bases and J by 3 bases, and 22 bases separated the two germline ends. The CDR3 nucleotides read TGTGCCAGCATTCCCCCGGGGAGGCAGAATTACAATCAGCCCCAGCATTTT. It is translated as CASIPPGRQNYNQPQHF.

V is TRBV2 and J is TRBJ2-1, with 11 bases identical to TRBD2. J was trimmed by 3 bases and V by 4 bases; bases with no gene match: 8. The CDR3 spans 17 residues. CDR1 SNHLY and CDR2 FYNNEI come from the germline V gene. The CDR3 nucleotides read TGTGCCAGCAGTGGAAGAAGACTAGCGGGGATCTACAATGAGCAGTTCTTC. It is translated as CASSGRRLAGIYNEQFF.

The chain couples TRBV5-1 to TRBJ2-7, with D tentatively TRBD1 (6 bases). The CDR3 sequence is 13 residues long. V was clipped by 2 bases and J by 6 bases, with 12 bases between them. Germline V CDR1 and CDR2: SGHRS, YFSETQ. This chain's CDR3 is CASSLRGNSEQYF. CDR3 coding DNA: TGCGCCAGCAGCTTAAGGGGGAACAGCGAGCAGTACTTC.

This clone has a single count. CDR3 protein: CASSEAYSGTYEQYF. In nucleotides, the CDR3 is TGTGCCAGCAGCGAGGCCTATAGCGGGACTTACGAGCAGTACTTC. The chain links TRBV5-4 to TRBJ2-7; 8 bases map to TRBD2. The CDR3 is made up of 15 amino acids. V lost 4 bases and J lost 4; bases outside the gene matches: 10. Germline V CDR1 and CDR2: SGHNT, YYREEE (reference sequence).

This chain joins TRBV5-4 and TRBJ2-5, with 8 bases that match TRBD1. Germline V gene sequence: CDR1 SGHNT, CDR2 YYREEE (reference sequence). J gave up 5 bases and V 4 bases, and 10 bases lay outside the gene matches. This CDR3 is built from 15 residues. The CDR3 loop reads CASSGQGAGSETQYF. In nucleotides, the CDR3 is TGTGCCAGCAGCGGTCAGGGGGCGGGAAGTGAGACCCAGTACTTC.

V gene TRBV7-3 combines with J gene TRBJ1-1; D not certain. Germline V gene data show CDR1 as SGHTA and CDR2 as FQGTGA. V lost 8 bases to trimming and J lost 1 base, with 11 bases between them. The CDR3 has 13 amino acids. The CDR3 DNA sequence: TGTGCCAGCGGATTAGGGAGGAACACTGAAGCTTTCTTT. It translates to CASGLGRNTEAFF.